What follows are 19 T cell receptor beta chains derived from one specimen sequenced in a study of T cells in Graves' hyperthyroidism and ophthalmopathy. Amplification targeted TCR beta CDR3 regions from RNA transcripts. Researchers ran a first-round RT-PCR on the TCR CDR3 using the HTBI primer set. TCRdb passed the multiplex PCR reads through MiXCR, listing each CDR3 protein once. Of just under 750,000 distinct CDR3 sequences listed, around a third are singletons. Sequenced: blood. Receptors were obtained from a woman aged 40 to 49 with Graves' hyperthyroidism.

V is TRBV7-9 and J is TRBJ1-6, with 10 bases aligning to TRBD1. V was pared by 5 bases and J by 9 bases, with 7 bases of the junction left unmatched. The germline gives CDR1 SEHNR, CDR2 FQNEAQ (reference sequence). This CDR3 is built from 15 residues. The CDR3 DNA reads TGTGCCAGCAGCGGGCGGACAGGGGGTAGTTCACCCCTCCACTTT. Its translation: CASSGRTGGSSPLHF.

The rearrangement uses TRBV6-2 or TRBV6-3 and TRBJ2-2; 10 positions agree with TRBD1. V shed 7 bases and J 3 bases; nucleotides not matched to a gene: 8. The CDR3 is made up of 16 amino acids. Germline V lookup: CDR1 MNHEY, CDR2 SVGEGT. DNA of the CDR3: TGTGCCAGCAACCCGGGACAGGGGTTATACACCGGGGAGCTGTTTTTT. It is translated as CASNPGQGLYTGELFF.

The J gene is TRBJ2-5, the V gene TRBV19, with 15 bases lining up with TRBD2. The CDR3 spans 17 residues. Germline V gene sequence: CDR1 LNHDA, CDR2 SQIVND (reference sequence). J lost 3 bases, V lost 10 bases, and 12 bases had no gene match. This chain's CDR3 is CATAWTSGGDDEETQYF. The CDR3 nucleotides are TGTGCCACCGCGTGGACTAGCGGGGGGGACGACGAAGAGACCCAGTACTTC.

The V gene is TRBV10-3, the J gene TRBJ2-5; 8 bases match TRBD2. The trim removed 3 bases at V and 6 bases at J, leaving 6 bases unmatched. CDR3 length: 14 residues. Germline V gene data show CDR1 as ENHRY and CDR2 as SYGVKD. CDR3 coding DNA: TGTGCCATCAGTGAACGGACTAGCCGGCAGACCCAGTACTTC. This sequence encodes CAISERTSRQTQYF.

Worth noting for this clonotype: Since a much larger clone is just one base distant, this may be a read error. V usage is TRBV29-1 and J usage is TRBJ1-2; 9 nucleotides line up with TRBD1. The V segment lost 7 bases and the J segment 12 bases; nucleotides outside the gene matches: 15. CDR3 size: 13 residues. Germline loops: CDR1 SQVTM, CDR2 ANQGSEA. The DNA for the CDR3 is TGCAGCGCAAGAGGGACAGGGAAGGTGGGCCACACCTTC. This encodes CSARGTGKVGHTF.

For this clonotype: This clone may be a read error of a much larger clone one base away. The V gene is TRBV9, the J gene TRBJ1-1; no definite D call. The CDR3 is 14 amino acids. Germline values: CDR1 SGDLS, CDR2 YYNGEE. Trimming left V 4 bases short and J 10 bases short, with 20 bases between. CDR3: CASSPDPTRIGAFF. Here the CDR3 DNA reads TGTGCCAGCAGCCCAGACCCTACAAGGATAGGAGCTTTCTTT.

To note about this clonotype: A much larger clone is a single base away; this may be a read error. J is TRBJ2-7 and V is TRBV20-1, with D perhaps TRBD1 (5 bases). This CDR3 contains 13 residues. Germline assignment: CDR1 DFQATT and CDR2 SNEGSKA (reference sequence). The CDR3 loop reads CSASPPTATPQCF. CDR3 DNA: TGCAGTGCTAGCCCGCCGACAGCGACCCCACAGTGCTTC.

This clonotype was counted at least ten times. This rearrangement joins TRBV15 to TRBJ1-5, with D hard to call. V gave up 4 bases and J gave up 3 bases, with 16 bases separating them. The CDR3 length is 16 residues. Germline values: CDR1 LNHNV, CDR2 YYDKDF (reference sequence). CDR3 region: CATSTGNRVLNQPQHF. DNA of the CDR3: TGTGCCACCAGCACAGGAAACCGGGTTCTCAATCAGCCCCAGCATTTT.

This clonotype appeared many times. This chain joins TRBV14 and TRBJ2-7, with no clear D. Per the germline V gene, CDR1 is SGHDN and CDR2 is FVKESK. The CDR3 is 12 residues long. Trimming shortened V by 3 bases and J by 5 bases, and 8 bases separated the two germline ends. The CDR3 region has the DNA TGTGCCAGCAGCCAGACCAGCGACGAGCAGTACTTC. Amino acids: CASSQTSDEQYF.

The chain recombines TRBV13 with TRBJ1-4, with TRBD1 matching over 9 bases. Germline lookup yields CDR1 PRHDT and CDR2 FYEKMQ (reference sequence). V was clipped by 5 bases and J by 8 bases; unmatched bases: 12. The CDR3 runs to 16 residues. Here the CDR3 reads CASSTGTGTGREKLFF. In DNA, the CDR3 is TGTGCCAGCAGCACCGGAACCGGGACAGGGAGAGAAAAACTGTTTTTT.

The DNA for the CDR3 is TGTGCCAGCAGCCAAGTTGACTCCAGCTATGGCTACACCTTC. Translated, it gives CASSQVDSSYGYTF. The chain joins TRBV7-9 to TRBJ1-2; D gene unclear. Germline V lookup: CDR1 SEHNR, CDR2 FQNEAQ (reference sequence). Trimming pared 5 bases from V and 4 bases from J, leaving 14 bases between. The length of the CDR3 is 14 residues.

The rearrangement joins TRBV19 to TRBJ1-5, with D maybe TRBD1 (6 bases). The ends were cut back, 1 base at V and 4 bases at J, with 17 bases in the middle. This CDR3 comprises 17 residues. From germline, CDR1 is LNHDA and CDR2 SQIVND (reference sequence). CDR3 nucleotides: TGTGCCAGTAGTATAGCTGGGGGGCGAAGTCTTAATCAGCCCCAGCATTTT. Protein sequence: CASSIAGGRSLNQPQHF.

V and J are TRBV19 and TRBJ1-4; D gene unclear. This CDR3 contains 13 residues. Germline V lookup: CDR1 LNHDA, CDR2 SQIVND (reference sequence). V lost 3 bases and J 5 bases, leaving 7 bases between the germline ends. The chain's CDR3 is CASSMELNEKLFF. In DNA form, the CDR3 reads TGTGCCAGTAGTATGGAACTCAATGAAAAACTGTTTTTT.

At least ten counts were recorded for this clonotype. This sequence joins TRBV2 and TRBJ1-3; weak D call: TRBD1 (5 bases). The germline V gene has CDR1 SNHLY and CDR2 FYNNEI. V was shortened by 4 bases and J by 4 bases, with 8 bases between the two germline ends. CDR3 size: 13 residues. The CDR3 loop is CASSVAGGNTIYF. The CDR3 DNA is TGTGCCAGCAGTGTAGCAGGGGGAAACACCATATATTTT.

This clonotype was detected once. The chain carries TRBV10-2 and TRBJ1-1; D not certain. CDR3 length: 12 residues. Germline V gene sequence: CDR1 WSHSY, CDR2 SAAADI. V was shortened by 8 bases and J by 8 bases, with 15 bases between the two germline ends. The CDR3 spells CASRTPAAEAFF. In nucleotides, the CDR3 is TGCGCCAGCCGCACCCCGGCAGCAGAAGCTTTCTTT.

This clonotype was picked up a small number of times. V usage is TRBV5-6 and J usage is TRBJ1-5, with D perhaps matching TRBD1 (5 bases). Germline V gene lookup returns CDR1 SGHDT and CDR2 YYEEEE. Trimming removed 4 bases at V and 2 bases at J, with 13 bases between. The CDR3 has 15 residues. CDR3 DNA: TGTGCCAGCAGCCTGGCCGGGACGGGCAATCAGCCCCAGCATTTT. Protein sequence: CASSLAGTGNQPQHF.

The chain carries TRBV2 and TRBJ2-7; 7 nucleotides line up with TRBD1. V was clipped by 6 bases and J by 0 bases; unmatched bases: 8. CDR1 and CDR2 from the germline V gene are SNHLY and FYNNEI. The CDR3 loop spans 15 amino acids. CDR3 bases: TGTGCCAGCAGCGGTGACAGGGCCAGCTCCTACGAGCAGTACTTC. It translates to CASSGDRASSYEQYF.

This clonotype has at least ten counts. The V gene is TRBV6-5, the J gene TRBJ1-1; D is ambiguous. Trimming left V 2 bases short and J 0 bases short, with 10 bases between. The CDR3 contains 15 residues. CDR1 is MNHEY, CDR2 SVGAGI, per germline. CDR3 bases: TGTGCCAGCAGTTACGGGCAGATTGTGAACACTGAAGCTTTCTTT. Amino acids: CASSYGQIVNTEAFF.

The CDR3 here is CASSLEFGTGGAFF. CDR3 sequence (DNA): TGTGCCAGCAGCTTAGAATTTGGGACAGGAGGGGCTTTCTTT. V is TRBV7-9 and J is TRBJ1-1, with 8 bases that match TRBD1. CDR1 is SEHNR, CDR2 FQNEAQ, per germline (reference sequence). The CDR3 is 14 amino acids. After removal of 1 base from V and 11 bases from J, the junction contained 9 bases not matched to a gene.